Listed below are T cell receptor beta chains from one sample, sequenced in a study of CD8+CD57+ T cells in acquired aplastic anemia. TCRdb passed the reads through MiXCR, listing each CDR3 protein once. This sample yields 150,000 to 170,000 distinct CDR3 sequences, of which about 50% are seen a single time; less than 15% belongs to the top ten. Specimen: sorted CD4+, CD8+, or CD8+CD57+ T cells (not recorded which) from PBMCs. These receptor sequences come from a human donor with aplastic anemia. CDR3s include the opening cysteine and the closing phenylalanine or tryptophan. Each record gives: D gene, V gene, clone size, J gene, CDR3 protein, CDR3 DNA. The D gene is left open where the match is weak. Some rows mark clone size as missing; the rest say once, few, many or name a class of expanded clone.

>NA|TRBV15|NA|TRBJ2-1
CATTDSSYNEQFF
TGTGCCACCACCGATAGCTCCTACAATGAGCAGTTCTTC
>NA|TRBV20-1|many|TRBJ2-1
CSARGGGAGMVNEQFF
TGCAGTGCTAGGGGGGGAGGAGCGGGTATGGTCAATGAGCAGTTCTTC
>TRBD1|TRBV25-1|few|TRBJ2-1
CASKPTGTGPYNEQFF
TGTGCCAGCAAGCCGACCGGGACAGGTCCCTACAATGAGCAGTTCTTC
>NA|TRBV4-2|NA|TRBJ2-3
CASSQAVGLVTDTQYF
TGTGCCAGCAGCCAAGCGGTAGGATTAGTCACAGATACGCAGTATTTT
>TRBD1|TRBV29-1|NA|TRBJ1-2
CSSVRGGYGYTF
TGCAGCTCAGTCAGGGGGGGCTATGGCTACACCTTC
>TRBD1|TRBV2|many|TRBJ2-7
CASSITGTGDYEQYF
TGTGCCAGCAGTATAACCGGGACAGGGGACTACGAGCAGTACTTC
>NA|TRBV29-1|NA|TRBJ2-7
CSGTSTGDGYEQYF
TGCAGCGGAACCTCAACAGGAGACGGTTACGAGCAGTACTTC
>NA|TRBV7-3|NA|TRBJ2-2
CASSLKRGYTGELFF
TGTGCCAGCAGCTTAAAGAGGGGCTACACCGGGGAGCTGTTTTTT
>TRBD1|TRBV6-5|many|TRBJ1-2
CASSYTATGDGYTF
TGTGCCAGCAGTTACACTGCCACAGGGGACGGCTACACCTTC
>TRBD1|TRBV14|few|TRBJ1-1
CASSPWDRDRAGAFF
TGTGCCAGCAGCCCGTGGGACCGGGACAGGGCCGGCGCTTTCTTT
>NA|TRBV13|many|TRBJ2-2
CASGRAPNLPGELFF
TGTGCCAGCGGCCGTGCCCCCAACCTGCCCGGGGAGCTGTTTTTT
>NA|TRBV19|NA|TRBJ2-3
CASKEPGDTQYF
TGTGCCAGTAAAGAACCCGGAGATACGCAGTATTTT
>NA|TRBV10-2|NA|TRBJ2-1
CATRASIEQFF
TGCGCCACCCGGGCCTCTATTGAGCAGTTCTTC
>NA|TRBV2|NA|TRBJ1-5
CASRGGQPQHF
TGTGCCAGCAGGGGTGGGCAGCCCCAGCATTTT
>TRBD2|TRBV7-6|NA|TRBJ2-1
CASTDEVGGESSSYNEQFF
TGTGCCAGCACCGACGAGGTTGGGGGGGAATCAAGCTCCTACAATGAGCAGTTCTTC
>TRBD2|TRBV7-3|NA|TRBJ2-1
CASSFRTSGMDEQFF
TGTGCCAGCAGCTTCCGGACTAGCGGGATGGATGAGCAGTTCTTC
>TRBD1|TRBV11-1|many|TRBJ2-2
CASSSHLRDRGLTNTGELFF
TGTGCCAGCAGCTCCCACCTCCGGGACAGGGGGCTTACGAACACCGGGGAGCTGTTTTTT
>NA|TRBV10-3|NA|TRBJ2-7
CAISEEASYEQYF
TGTGCCATCAGTGAGGAGGCCTCCTACGAGCAGTACTTC
>NA|TRBV5-6|NA|TRBJ2-7
CASSLVRGQYHYEQYF
TGTGCCAGCAGCTTGGTCCGGGGACAATATCACTACGAGCAGTACTTC
>NA|TRBV29-1|many|TRBJ1-2
CSVEGTSYGYTF
TGCAGCGTTGAGGGGACCTCCTATGGCTACACCTTC
>NA|TRBV29-1|NA|TRBJ1-5
CSVKRQGWVSNQPQHF
TGCAGCGTCAAAAGGCAGGGTTGGGTAAGCAATCAGCCCCAGCATTTT
>TRBD1|TRBV7-8|NA|TRBJ1-5
CASSSLQGAGNQPQHF
TGTGCCAGCAGCTCGTTACAGGGGGCAGGCAATCAGCCCCAGCATTTT
>TRBD1|TRBV19|many|TRBJ1-2
CASSYDRGYGYTF
TGTGCCAGTAGTTATGACAGGGGCTATGGCTACACCTTC
>NA|TRBV7-8|many|TRBJ2-7
CASTKGLILYEQYF
TGTGCCAGCACCAAGGGACTTATCCTCTACGAGCAGTACTTC
>NA|TRBV7-2|once|TRBJ1-2
CASSLAWQGSGYTF
TGTGCCAGCAGCTTAGCGTGGCAGGGGTCTGGCTACACCTTC
>NA|TRBV2|once|TRBJ1-6
CASCRQDSSPLHF
TGTGCCAGCTGCCGACAGGATAGTTCACCCCTCCACTTT
>NA|TRBV19|NA|TRBJ1-6
CASSGRTTDSPLHF
TGTGCCAGTAGTGGACGTACTACCGATTCACCCCTCCACTTT
>NA|TRBV10-2|many|TRBJ2-3
CASSGEFATDTQYF
TGCGCCAGCAGTGGGGAGTTCGCAACAGATACGCAGTATTTT
>NA|TRBV24-1|NA|TRBJ1-5
CATTQVECRNQPQHF
TGTGCCACCACTCAAGTGGAGTGCCGCAATCAGCCCCAGCATTTT
>TRBD2|TRBV29-1|NA|TRBJ2-1
CSVPSGGNYNEQFF
TGCAGCGTCCCTAGCGGGGGGAACTACAATGAGCAGTTCTTC
>NA|TRBV2|NA|TRBJ2-7
CAGSVRLTLEQYF
TGTGCCGGCAGCGTCAGGCTAACCCTCGAGCAGTACTTC
>TRBD1|TRBV5-5|many|TRBJ2-1
CASSSGDRVEQFF
TGTGCCAGCAGCTCAGGGGACAGGGTTGAGCAGTTCTTC
>TRBD2|TRBV29-1|NA|TRBJ2-5
CSVLLLAGGGETQYF
TGCAGCGTACTACTATTAGCGGGAGGAGGAGAGACCCAGTACTTC
>NA|TRBV10-2|NA|TRBJ2-7
CASSRDQSYEQYF
TGCGCCAGCAGCAGGGATCAGTCCTACGAGCAGTACTTC
>NA|TRBV24-1|many|TRBJ1-1
CATKYSLKVNTEAFF
TGTGCCACCAAGTACTCTTTAAAGGTGAACACTGAAGCTTTCTTT
>TRBD2|TRBV27|NA|TRBJ2-5
CASAGLAVGETQYF
TGTGCCAGCGCCGGACTAGCTGTTGGGGAGACCCAGTACTTC
>TRBD1|TRBV10-3|many|TRBJ2-7
CAIQGNYEQYF
TGTGCCATACAGGGGAACTACGAGCAGTACTTC
>NA|TRBV10-3|once|TRBJ1-5
CAISRQSNQPQHF
TGTGCCATCAGTCGACAGAGCAATCAGCCCCAGCATTTT
>TRBD2|TRBV20-1|many|TRBJ2-2
CSASPSGGVYTGELFF
TGCAGTGCTAGTCCCAGCGGGGGGGTTTACACCGGGGAGCTGTTTTTT
>NA|TRBV25-1|NA|TRBJ2-1
CASSDQGVGQFF
TGTGCCAGCAGTGATCAGGGTGTAGGGCAGTTCTTC
>TRBD1|TRBV15|NA|TRBJ2-7
CATSKDRGTVSYNEQYF
TGTGCCACCAGCAAGGACAGGGGGACTGTGTCCTACAATGAGCAGTACTTC
>NA|TRBV20-1|NA|TRBJ2-7
CSARGRGEGLIYEQYF
TGCAGTGCTAGGGGGCGGGGCGAGGGTCTAATATACGAGCAGTACTTC
>NA|TRBV10-3|NA|TRBJ2-5
CATSAGRGGRETQYF
TGTGCCACCAGTGCCGGCAGGGGGGGCCGGGAGACCCAGTACTTC
>TRBD1|TRBV29-1|NA|TRBJ1-2
CSVESERQGHGYTF
TGCAGCGTTGAATCGGAAAGACAGGGGCATGGCTACACCTTC
>TRBD1|TRBV2|many|TRBJ2-3
CASSGDRGTDTQYF
TGTGCCAGCAGTGGGGACAGGGGGACAGATACGCAGTATTTT
>NA|TRBV10-3|few|TRBJ1-5
CAIKGDSNQPQHF
TGTGCCATCAAAGGTGATAGCAATCAGCCCCAGCATTTT
>NA|TRBV2|few|TRBJ1-1
CASRVDGVNTEAFF
TGTGCCAGCAGGGTGGACGGGGTGAACACTGAAGCTTTCTTT
>NA|TRBV19|NA|TRBJ2-5
CASDGGQIGETQYF
TGTGCCAGTGACGGGGGGCAAATTGGAGAGACCCAGTACTTC